This TCR beta chain was retrieved from a study of T cell responses to AZD1222 COVID-19 vaccine. Clones were read by immunoSEQ multiplex PCR, and TCRdb kept only the in-frame ones, dropping some. The sample lists over 130,000 clones, about 92% occurring once. This CDR3 region has 14 residues. V lost 0 bases to trimming and J lost 5 bases, with 9 bases between them. CDR1 is SGHNT, CDR2 YYREEE, per germline (reference sequence). The receptor was derived from an adult in good health. The sample consisted of peripheral blood, taken on day 0 of AZD1222 vaccination. This chain links TRBV5-4 with TRBJ2-4; no reliable D call. The CDR3 is CASSLGLQENIQYF. The CDR3 DNA follows: TGTGCCAGCAGCTTGGGCCTTCAGGAAAACATTCAGTACTTC.